These 15 T cell receptor beta chains came from one sample sequenced in a study of blood T cells in healthy people across ages. Using a J-beta primer mix together with a sample-barcoded 5' primer, a second PCR was run for roughly 7 to 11 cycles. TCRdb re-analysed the 5' RACE reads in MiXCR, keeping a single row per CDR3 protein. This table has about 2 million distinct CDR3 sequences, roughly 49% appearing once. Input material: blood. The receptors shown here come from a woman in her thirties or forties in good health.

Note on this clonotype: Compared with germline, one end of the junction differs, possibly owing to a read error. This chain uses TRBV11-2 with TRBJ2-6; 15 positions match TRBD2. CDR3 length: 19 amino acids. Germline CDR1 and CDR2: SGHAT and FQNNGV. Here the CDR3 reads CASSRGLAGGYSGANVPTF. In DNA form, the CDR3 reads TGTGCCAGCAGTAGGGGACTAGCGGGGGGTTACTCTGGGGCCAACGTCCCGACTTTC.

This clonotype occurred a few times. This sequence joins TRBV12-3 or TRBV12-4 and TRBJ1-2; D is undetermined. Trimming left V 6 bases short and J 5 bases short, with 13 bases between. The CDR3 loop spans 13 amino acids. CDR3 sequence: CASSLDGFYGYTF. Written as DNA, the CDR3 is TGTGCCAGCAGCCTTGACGGCTTTTATGGCTACACCTTC.

This chain uses TRBV21-1 with TRBJ1-2; the table names TRBD1, a call not compared with the DNA. TRBV21-1 represents a pseudogene. The CDR3 totals 18 residues. The CDR3 nucleotides are TGTGCCAGCACCGTTTCCCGGCGAAAGGGGCACTTTAACTATGGCTACACCTTC. This translates into CASTVSRRKGHFNYGYTF.

This chain connects TRBV20-1 to TRBJ1-2, with D unclear. The CDR3 totals 15 residues. V was trimmed by 0 bases and J by 2 bases, leaving 13 bases between them. The V gene's germline CDR1 is DFQATT and CDR2 SNEGSKA (reference sequence). The CDR3, as DNA: TGCAGTGCTAGAGATGGAGAGCGACGGAACTATGGCTACACCTTC. Residues: CSARDGERRNYGYTF.

This clonotype appeared a few times. The V gene is TRBV7-3, the J gene TRBJ2-1, with 11 bases that match TRBD2. J lost 9 bases, V lost 5 bases, and 12 bases had no gene match. CDR1 and CDR2 from the germline V gene are SGHTA and FQGTGA. The CDR3 is 16 amino acids. CDR3 DNA sequence: TGTGCCAGCAGCCCCTCCCGACTAGCGGGGACCGGTGAGCAGTTCTTC. This codes for CASSPSRLAGTGEQFF.

The V and J genes are TRBV6-5 and TRBJ2-1, with 8 bases that match TRBD1. V dropped 8 bases and J dropped 4; count of bases not matched to a gene: 10. Germline-derived CDR1 and CDR2 are MNHEY and SVGAGI. The CDR3 totals 15 residues. Written as DNA, the CDR3 is TGTGCCAGCGGTCTACGACAGGGGAGGTACAATGAGCAGTTCTTC. Encoded protein: CASGLRQGRYNEQFF.

This clonotype is a singleton in its sample. The rearrangement links TRBV9 to TRBJ1-2; no reliable D call. Deletions cut 0 bases from V and 3 bases from J, with 6 bases between. Germline V CDR1 and CDR2: SGDLS, YYNGEE. CDR3 length: 13 amino acids. Here the CDR3 DNA reads TGTGCCAGCAGCGTAGTCCGGGACTATGGCTACACCTTC. Amino acid sequence: CASSVVRDYGYTF. Full variable domain (rest looked up from reference TRBV9 and TRBJ1-2): DSGVTQTPKHLITATGQRVTLRCSPRSGDLSVYWYQQSLDQGLQFLIQYYNGEERAKGNILERFSAQQFPDLHSELNLSSLELGDSALYFCASSVVRDYGYTFGSGTRLTVV.

The chain is built from TRBV9 and TRBJ2-3; D is unresolved. The CDR3 has 15 residues. CDR1 is SGDLS, CDR2 YYNGEE, per germline. V was clipped by 0 bases and J by 2 bases, with 10 bases between them. The CDR3 protein is CASSVDGYPTDTQYF. For the CDR3, the DNA is TGTGCCAGCAGCGTAGACGGTTACCCCACAGATACGCAGTATTTT.

The chain links TRBV20-1 to TRBJ2-4, with 7 bases that match TRBD1. With 2 bases clipped from V and 8 bases from J, the junction kept 12 bases outside the gene matches. Germline assignment: CDR1 DFQATT and CDR2 SNEGSKA (reference sequence). This CDR3 spans 15 amino acids. For the CDR3, the DNA is TGCAGTGCTAGATACAGGGGTCGGATTATAGACATTCAGTACTTC. It yields the protein CSARYRGRIIDIQYF.

The chain couples TRBV4-3 to TRBJ2-6, with D unclear. Trimming pared 0 bases from V and 2 bases from J, leaving 5 bases between. CDR3 size: 15 residues. The germline gives CDR1 LGHNA, CDR2 YSLEER. CDR3 region: CASSQDGTGANVLTF. Written as DNA, the CDR3 is TGCGCCAGCAGCCAAGATGGGACTGGGGCCAACGTCCTGACTTTC.

This sequence joins TRBV29-1 and TRBJ2-1; 7 bases map to TRBD1. This CDR3 contains 15 residues. After removal of 4 bases from V and 10 bases from J, the junction contained 16 bases not matched to a gene. Germline values: CDR1 SQVTM, CDR2 ANQGSEA. The CDR3 sequence is CSVGGTGVRTEEQFF. The CDR3 DNA follows: TGCAGCGTTGGGGGAACAGGGGTACGGACGGAGGAGCAGTTCTTC.

V and J are TRBV2 and TRBJ2-7; D is perhaps TRBD1 (5 bases). The length of the CDR3 is 13 residues. Germline V gene data show CDR1 as SNHLY and CDR2 as FYNNEI. V gave up 7 bases and J gave up 3 bases, with 13 bases separating them. CDR3 sequence (DNA): TGTGCCAGCAAATGGGGCACGGACTACGAGCAGTACTTC. This gives the protein CASKWGTDYEQYF.

The chain carries TRBV29-1 and TRBJ2-1; maybe TRBD1 (6 bases). There are 12 residues in the CDR3. V lost 2 bases and J 9 bases, leaving 11 bases between the germline ends. Germline V gene sequence: CDR1 SQVTM, CDR2 ANQGSEA. The CDR3 sequence: CSVESGVGEQFF. The CDR3, as DNA: TGCAGCGTTGAATCAGGGGTCGGTGAGCAGTTCTTC.

The genes are TRBV6-6 and TRBJ2-3, with D perhaps matching TRBD1 (6 bases). Germline V gives CDR1 MNHNY, CDR2 SVGAGI (reference sequence). Trimming pared 4 bases from V and 5 bases from J, leaving 19 bases between. The CDR3 runs 16 residues. The CDR3 reads CASSLGQWFLGDTQYF. Written as DNA, the CDR3 is TGTGCCAGCAGTTTGGGACAATGGTTTCTTGGAGATACGCAGTATTTT.

This chain uses TRBV4-2 with TRBJ2-4; D is unresolved. The CDR3 has 16 amino acids. The germline gives CDR1 LGHNA, CDR2 YNFKEQ. Trimming removed 0 bases at V and 6 bases at J, with 15 bases between. CDR3: CASSQELQALGNIQYF. DNA of the CDR3: TGTGCCAGCAGCCAAGAACTCCAGGCCTTGGGAAACATTCAGTACTTC.